This T cell receptor beta chain came from a study of regulatory T cells in long-lasting Graves disease. Study conclusions and caveats: Investigators studied peripheral blood only, not thyroid tissue. Persistent disease exhibited a predilection for TRBV28, TRBJ1-2 and TRBJ2-5.

The time point was: newly diagnosed GD, antithyroid drugs for less than 3 months. Making the TCR library involved RNA that had been extracted from PBMCs. TCR beta libraries were built with iRepertoire HTBI primers and Arm-PCR of CDR3 regions. TCRdb itself ran the multiplex PCR reads through MiXCR, one entry per CDR3 protein. The table shows about 540,000 distinct CDR3 sequences, with less than 15% occurring only once. Germline loops: CDR1 SNHLY, CDR2 FYNNEI. The CDR3 has 16 amino acids. V lost 6 bases and J lost 0, with 14 bases in between. This clonotype was found many times. What it recognizes is unknown. This same sample was also taken into another study, of T cells in Graves' hyperthyroidism and ophthalmopathy.

The receptor's source is a man aged 30 to 39 with Graves disease. The sample in question was peripheral blood mononuclear cells (PBMCs), obtained at new diagnosis, from a patient treated with antithyroid drugs. The chain is built from TRBV2 and TRBJ2-2; D may be TRBD1 (6 bases). CDR3 protein: CASSYLEGANTGELFF. DNA of the CDR3: TGTGCCAGCAGCTATCTTGAGGGGGCGAACACCGGGGAGCTGTTTTTT.